What follows are 2 T cell receptor beta chains derived from one specimen sequenced in a study of blood T cell repertoires in COVID-19. Clones were read by immunoSEQ multiplex PCR, and TCRdb kept only the in-frame ones, dropping some. The table includes 250,000 or so clones, around 90% detected once. Sequences were obtained from PBMCs or T cells enriched from blood (not recorded which). The receptors were gathered from a woman aged 50 to 60 who had recovered from COVID-19.

The CDR3 spells CASSSGASGGLDTQYF. Here the CDR3 DNA reads TGCGCCAGCAGCTCTGGCGCTAGCGGGGGTCTGGATACGCAGTATTTT. This sequence joins TRBV5-1 and TRBJ2-3; 10 bases line up with TRBD2. The germline V gene has CDR1 SGHRS and CDR2 YFSETQ. There are 16 residues in the CDR3. The V segment lost 3 bases and the J segment 6 bases; nucleotides outside the gene matches: 10.

Of note for this clone: A junction end diverges from the germline sequence, so it may reflect a read error. The chain uses TRBV7-9 and TRBJ2-7; 7 nucleotides match TRBD1. The CDR3 consists of 15 residues. Germline CDR1 reads SEHNR; CDR2 reads FQNEAQ (reference sequence). The CDR3 loop reads CASSLTQGISNEQYF. In DNA form, the CDR3 reads TGTGCCAGCAGCTTAACACAGGGGATCTCCAACGAGCAGTACTTC.